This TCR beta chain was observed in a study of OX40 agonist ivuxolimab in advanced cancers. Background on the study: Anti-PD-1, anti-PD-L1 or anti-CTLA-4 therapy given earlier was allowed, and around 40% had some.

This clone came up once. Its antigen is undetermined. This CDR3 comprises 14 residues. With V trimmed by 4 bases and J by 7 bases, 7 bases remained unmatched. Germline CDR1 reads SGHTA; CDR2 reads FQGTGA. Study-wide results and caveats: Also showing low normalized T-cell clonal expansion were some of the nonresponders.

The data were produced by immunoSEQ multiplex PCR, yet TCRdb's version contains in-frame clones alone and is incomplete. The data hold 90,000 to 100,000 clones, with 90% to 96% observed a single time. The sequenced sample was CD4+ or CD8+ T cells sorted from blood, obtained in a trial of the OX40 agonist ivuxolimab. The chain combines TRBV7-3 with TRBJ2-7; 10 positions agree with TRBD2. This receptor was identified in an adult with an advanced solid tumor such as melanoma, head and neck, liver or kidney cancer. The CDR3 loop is CASSWGLARWEQYF. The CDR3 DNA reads TGTGCCAGCAGCTGGGGACTAGCGAGGTGGGAGCAGTACTTC. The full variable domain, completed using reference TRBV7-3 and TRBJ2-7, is GAGVSQTPSNKVTEKGKYVELRCDPISGHTALYWYRQSLGQGPEFLIYFQGTGAADDSGLPNDRFFAVRPEGSVSTLKIQRTERGDSAVYLCASSWGLARWEQYFGPGTRLTVT.